This T cell receptor (beta chain) was captured by sequencing in a study of neurological immune-mediated disorders. TCRdb called the 5' RACE reads again in MiXCR, with one record for every CDR3 protein. In the table there are some 60,000 distinct CDR3 sequences, about 2.5% of which are singletons. Trimming pared 5 bases from V and 3 bases from J, leaving 10 bases between. CDR3 length: 13 residues. The germline V gene encodes CDR1 SGHRS and CDR2 YFSETQ. This clonotype was counted at least ten times. Specimen: PBMCs. The J gene is TRBJ2-3, the V gene TRBV5-1; possible D gene TRBD2, 5 bases. The receptor was isolated from a man aged 45 to 65 with multiple sclerosis. The CDR3 DNA reads TGCGCCAGCAGTCCACTAGATACAGATACGCAGTATTTT. This sequence encodes CASSPLDTDTQYF. Supplemented by reference TRBV5-1 and TRBJ2-3, the full variable domain reads KAGVTQTPRYLIKTRGQQVTLSCSPISGHRSVSWYQQTPGQGLQFLFEYFSETQRNKGNFPGRFSGRQFSNSRSEMNVSTLELGDSALYLCASSPLDTDTQYFGPGTRLTVL.